The 23 T cell receptor beta chains below come from one sample, sequenced in a study of T cell responses to AZD1222 COVID-19 vaccine. The protocol was immunoSEQ multiplex PCR, while the TCRdb copy is restricted to in-frame clones and leaves out a portion. Counted here are about 45,000 clones, over 70% occurring once; the ten biggest clones make up under 5%. Specimen: peripheral blood, collected on day 0 of AZD1222 vaccination. Receptors were obtained from an adult in good health.

The chain is built from TRBV5-5 and TRBJ2-3; 7 bases are shared with TRBD1. The V segment lost 5 bases and the J segment 1 base; nucleotides outside the gene matches: 10. Germline CDR1 and CDR2: SGHKS and YYEKEE (reference sequence). This CDR3 is built from 16 residues. This CDR3 is CASRRDRAAGTDTQYF. DNA of the CDR3: TGTGCCAGCAGACGCGACAGGGCGGCGGGCACAGATACGCAGTATTTT.

The chain joins TRBV2 to TRBJ1-6; TRBD1 might be the D (6 bases). Deletions cut 8 bases from V and 9 bases from J, with 20 bases between. The CDR3 has 15 amino acids. The germline V gene has CDR1 SNHLY and CDR2 FYNNEI. The CDR3 here is CASGGAHGPASPLHF. In DNA, the CDR3 is TGTGCCAGCGGGGGGGCGCACGGACCCGCTTCACCCCTCCACTTT. Based on the CDR3 plus reference TRBV2 and TRBJ1-6, the full variable domain is EPEVTQTPSHQVTQMGQEVILRCVPISNHLYFYWYRQILGQKVEFLVSFYNNEISEKSEIFDDQFSVERPDGSNFTLKIRSTKLEDSAMYFCASGGAHGPASPLHFGNGTRLTVT.

V usage is TRBV3-1 (or the pseudogene TRBV3-2) and J usage is TRBJ2-3; TRBD1 matches 8 bases. In germline, CDR1 is LGHDT, CDR2 YNNKEL (reference sequence). V lost 7 bases to trimming and J lost 2 bases; unmatched junction nucleotides: 5. The CDR3 totals 14 residues. CDR3 in DNA: TGTGCCAGCACCCCAGGGGGCTCCACAGATACGCAGTATTTT. It translates to CASTPGGSTDTQYF.

V gene TRBV7-2 combines with J gene TRBJ2-1, with TRBD2 matching over 7 bases. Germline values: CDR1 SGHTA, CDR2 FQGNSA. This CDR3 contains 16 residues. V was clipped by 3 bases and J by 0 bases; unmatched bases: 5. The CDR3 protein is CASSFWGGNSYNEQFF. As DNA, the CDR3 is TGTGCCAGCAGCTTTTGGGGGGGGAACTCCTACAATGAGCAGTTCTTC.

The chain carries TRBV3-1 (or the pseudogene TRBV3-2) and TRBJ2-3; D gene unclear. The length of the CDR3 is 14 residues. The V end was cut by 3 bases, the J end by 4 bases, with 11 bases between. The V gene's germline CDR1 is LGHDT and CDR2 YNNKEL (reference sequence). CDR3 nucleotides: TGTGCCAGCAGCCATGACGTCCGAGCAGATACGCAGTATTTT. Amino acids: CASSHDVRADTQYF.

The chain combines TRBV29-1 with TRBJ1-5; D gene uncertain. Per germline, CDR1 SQVTM and CDR2 ANQGSEA. Trimming stripped 5 bases from V and 0 bases from J, with 8 bases between. This CDR3 has 13 amino acids. The CDR3 DNA is TGCAGCGTTCTACAGAGTAGCAATCAGCCCCAGCATTTT. As protein: CSVLQSSNQPQHF.

The gene calls are TRBV11-2 and TRBJ2-1; D gene unclear. The CDR3 is 15 residues long. Per the germline V gene, CDR1 is SGHAT and CDR2 is FQNNGV. Trimming took 6 bases from V and 6 from J, leaving 18 bases between them. CDR3: CASRPQPTGGNEQFF. Written as DNA, the CDR3 is TGTGCCAGCAGACCGCAGCCGACCGGTGGCAATGAGCAGTTCTTC.

The CDR3, as DNA: TGTGCCAGCAGCTCCCCTAGGCGGGGGAGCTCCTACAATGAGCAGTTCTTC. Protein product: CASSSPRRGSSYNEQFF. The V gene is TRBV11-3, the J gene TRBJ2-1; 7 nucleotides align to TRBD2. Trimming removed 4 bases from V and 0 bases from J; junction bases left unmatched: 9. This CDR3 region has 17 residues. Looked up from germline, CDR1 is SGHNT and CDR2 is YENEEA. The full variable domain, its missing parts supplied by reference TRBV11-3 and TRBJ2-1, is EAGVVQSPRYKIIEKKQPVAFWCNPISGHNTLYWYLQNLGQGPELLIRYENEEAVDDSQLPKDRFSAERLKGVDSTLKIQPAELGDSAVYLCASSSPRRGSSYNEQFFGPGTRLTVL.

The J gene is TRBJ1-1, the V gene TRBV13, with 8 bases that match TRBD1. V shed 5 bases, J shed 0 bases, and the junction held 11 bases outside the gene matches. Germline CDR1 and CDR2: PRHDT and FYEKMQ (reference sequence). The CDR3 runs 17 residues. The CDR3 DNA sequence: TGTGCCAGCAGCCCCAGGGACAGGCCACTTATGAACACTGAAGCTTTCTTT. This encodes CASSPRDRPLMNTEAFF. Together with reference TRBV13 and TRBJ1-1, the CDR3 gives the full variable domain: AAGVIQSPRHLIKEKRETATLKCYPIPRHDTVYWYQQGPGQDPQFLISFYEKMQSDKGSIPDRFSAQQFSDYHSELNMSSLELGDSALYFCASSPRDRPLMNTEAFFGQGTRLTVV.

In its sample, this clone was seen a few times. The chain carries TRBV6-5 and TRBJ2-7; 7 bases agree with TRBD1. V shed 8 bases, J shed 2 bases, and the junction held 6 bases outside the gene matches. There are 13 residues in the CDR3. Germline CDR1 and CDR2: MNHEY and SVGAGI. The CDR3 DNA reads TGTGCCAGCGACAGGGTTAGGGCCTACGAGCAGTACTTC. It translates to CASDRVRAYEQYF.

This sequence joins TRBV27 and TRBJ1-2, with TRBD1 matching over 9 bases. This CDR3 comprises 14 residues. V lost 6 bases and J lost 3; bases outside the gene matches: 5. Germline V CDR1 and CDR2: MNHEY, SMNVEV (reference sequence). This CDR3 is CASSIQGAYYGYTF. CDR3 DNA sequence: TGTGCCAGCAGCATACAGGGGGCGTACTATGGCTACACCTTC.

The V gene is TRBV7-9, the J gene TRBJ2-1; a possible D gene is TRBD1 (6 bases). This CDR3 comprises 16 residues. The germline V gene has CDR1 SEHNR and CDR2 FQNEAQ (reference sequence). The germline V and J ends were trimmed by 2 bases and 4 bases, with 15 bases remaining between them. The chain's CDR3 is CASSLRQGKRYNEQFF. CDR3 nucleotides: TGTGCCAGCAGCTTACGGCAGGGGAAGAGGTACAATGAGCAGTTCTTC.

The CDR3 nucleotides read TGTGCCAGCAGTTTGGGGGAGCACTCTGGAAACACCATATATTTT. Amino acids: CASSLGEHSGNTIYF. This chain connects TRBV28 to TRBJ1-3; a possible D gene is TRBD1 (5 bases). This CDR3 is 15 amino acids long. The germline V gene has CDR1 MDHEN and CDR2 SYDVKM. Trimming stripped 3 bases from V and 0 bases from J, with 9 bases between.

The chain couples TRBV15 to TRBJ2-2; D may be TRBD1 or TRBD2 (7 bases each). Trimming left V 3 bases short and J 2 bases short, with 16 bases between. Per germline, CDR1 LNHNV and CDR2 YYDKDF (reference sequence). The CDR3 totals 17 residues. CDR3 sequence (DNA): TGTGCCACCAGCAGCCTGCGGGGGACAGTTAACACCGGGGAGCTGTTTTTT. The encoded protein is CATSSLRGTVNTGELFF.

The chain uses TRBV10-2 and TRBJ2-2, with 12 bases aligning to TRBD2. CDR3 length equals 15 residues. Germline V CDR1 and CDR2: WSHSY, SAAADI. With V trimmed by 6 bases and J by 4 bases, 3 bases remained unmatched. The DNA of the CDR3 is TGCGCCAGCAGGATGACTAGCGGGGGCACCGGGGAGCTGTTTTTT. It specifies CASRMTSGGTGELFF.

V and J are TRBV4-1 and TRBJ2-2; no reliable D call. The germline CDR1 and CDR2 sequences are MGHRA and YSYEKL. The CDR3 has 15 residues. The V and J ends lost 2 bases and 5 bases respectively, with 12 bases between them. CDR3 loop: CASSQPHQNTGELFF. For the CDR3, the DNA is TGCGCCAGCAGCCAACCTCACCAAAATACCGGGGAGCTGTTTTTT.

This clone came up a few times. The gene calls are TRBV2 and TRBJ2-5, with 7 bases lining up with TRBD2. This CDR3 is built from 13 residues. V was pared by 8 bases and J by 2 bases, with 5 bases of the junction left unmatched. Germline CDR1 reads SNHLY; CDR2 reads FYNNEI. CDR3: CASHGLEQETQYF. The CDR3 region has the DNA TGTGCCAGCCACGGACTAGAACAAGAGACCCAGTACTTC.

This rearrangement joins TRBV19 to TRBJ2-7; TRBD1 is a possible D gene (6 bases). The length of the CDR3 is 13 residues. The germline V and J ends were trimmed by 5 bases and 5 bases, with 13 bases remaining between them. CDR1 LNHDA and CDR2 SQIVND come from the germline V gene (reference sequence). The chain's CDR3 is CASSFEQGHEQYF. CDR3 DNA: TGTGCCAGTAGTTTCGAACAGGGTCACGAGCAGTACTTC.

The genes are TRBV18 and TRBJ2-1; D is uncertain. V lost 3 bases to trimming and J lost 3 bases, with 6 bases between them. From germline, CDR1 is KGHSH and CDR2 LQKENI. The CDR3 sequence is 13 residues long. The CDR3 region is CASSPSHYNEQFF. In nucleotides, the CDR3 is TGTGCCAGCTCACCCTCGCACTACAATGAGCAGTTCTTC. The entire variable domain, with the rest obtained from reference TRBV18 and TRBJ2-1, is as follows: NAGVMQNPRHLVRRRGQEARLRCSPMKGHSHVYWYRQLPEEGLKFMVYLQKENIIDESGMPKERFSAEFPKEGPSILRIQQVVRGDSAAYFCASSPSHYNEQFFGPGTRLTVL.

This clone came up a few times. The gene calls are TRBV28 and TRBJ2-3; 8 bases fit TRBD2. The CDR3 totals 14 residues. V gave up 2 bases and J gave up 4 bases; unmatched junction bases: 2. Germline V gene lookup returns CDR1 MDHEN and CDR2 SYDVKM. The CDR3 sequence is CASSLLSGADTQYF. The DNA of the CDR3 is TGTGCCAGCAGTTTACTTAGCGGGGCAGATACGCAGTATTTT.

The genes are TRBV7-2 and TRBJ1-2; no reliable D call. CDR1 and CDR2 from the germline V gene are SGHTA and FQGNSA. The CDR3 sequence is 14 residues long. The ends were cut back, 5 bases at V and 4 bases at J, with 14 bases in the middle. CDR3 region: CASSPRRVSYGYTF. The CDR3 DNA reads TGTGCCAGCAGCCCTAGGCGGGTTTCCTATGGCTACACCTTC. Based on the CDR3 plus reference TRBV7-2 and TRBJ1-2, the full variable domain is GAGVSQSPSNKVTEKGKDVELRCDPISGHTALYWYRQSLGQGLEFLIYFQGNSAPDKSGLPSDRFSAERTGGSVSTLTIQRTQQEDSAVYLCASSPRRVSYGYTFGSGTRLTVV.

This clone appeared once. The rearrangement uses TRBV5-5 and TRBJ1-6, with no clear D. Per the germline V gene, CDR1 is SGHKS and CDR2 is YYEKEE (reference sequence). V was shortened by 6 bases and J by 9 bases, with 16 bases between the two germline ends. The length of the CDR3 is 14 residues. The CDR3 nucleotides read TGTGCCAGCACCCACGGGCAGGCCGTTTCACCCCTCCACTTT. Translated: CASTHGQAVSPLHF.

The chain joins TRBV15 to TRBJ2-3; D ambiguous. Germline CDR1 and CDR2: LNHNV and YYDKDF (reference sequence). This CDR3 spans 16 amino acids. Trimming stripped 1 base from V and 4 bases from J, with 15 bases between. This CDR3 is CATSRGLGASSDTQYF. The CDR3 DNA follows: TGTGCCACCAGCAGAGGATTGGGCGCCAGTTCAGATACGCAGTATTTT.